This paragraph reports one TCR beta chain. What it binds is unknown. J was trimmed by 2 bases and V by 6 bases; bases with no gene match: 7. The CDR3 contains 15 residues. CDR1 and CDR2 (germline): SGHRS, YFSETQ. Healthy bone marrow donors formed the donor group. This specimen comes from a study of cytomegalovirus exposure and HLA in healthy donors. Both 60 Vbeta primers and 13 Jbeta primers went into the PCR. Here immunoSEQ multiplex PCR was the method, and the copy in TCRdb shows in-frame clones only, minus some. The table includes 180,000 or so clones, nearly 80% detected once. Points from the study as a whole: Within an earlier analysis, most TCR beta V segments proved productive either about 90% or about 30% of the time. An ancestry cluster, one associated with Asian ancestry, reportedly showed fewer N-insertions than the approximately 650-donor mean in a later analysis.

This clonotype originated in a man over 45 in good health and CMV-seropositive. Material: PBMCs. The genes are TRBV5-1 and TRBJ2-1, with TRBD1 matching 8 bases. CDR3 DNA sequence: TGCGCCAGCACCCCTGTGACAGGGGCCTACAATGAGCAGTTCTTC. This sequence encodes CASTPVTGAYNEQFF.